One T cell receptor (beta chain) is described in this entry. What it binds is not known. The data stem from a study of T-cell reconstitution after alpha-beta-depleted transplantation in children. The authors prepared the TCRbeta library with unique molecular identifiers. From the PCR reads, TCRdb called clonotypes with MiXCR, one entry per CDR3 protein. The table shows about 78,000 distinct CDR3 sequences, with less than 15% occurring only once. Trimming left V 6 bases short and J 0 bases short, with 9 bases between. Germline CDR1 is SNHLY and CDR2 is FYNNEI. The CDR3 loop spans 14 amino acids. Overall study findings and caveats: For some patients, TCRbeta diversity was high at day 60 because of recipient T cells and thymic progenitors that survived. One year after transplant, T-cell counts and diversity came mostly from newly produced T cells. Two months or so post-transplant, alpha-beta T cells reportedly derived from several hundred expanded graft clones.

This chain links TRBV2 with TRBJ1-3, with unresolved D. The origin of this receptor is a male patient between 2 and 15 years old who had a stem cell transplant for acute lymphoblastic leukemia, so the T cells may come from the graft donor. Source: PBMCs, mostly from graft donor cells, taken 180 days after TCRalphabeta/CD19-depleted stem cell transplant. CDR3: CASRVDNSGNTIYF. The CDR3 DNA follows: TGTGCCAGCAGAGTTGACAACTCTGGAAACACCATATATTTT.